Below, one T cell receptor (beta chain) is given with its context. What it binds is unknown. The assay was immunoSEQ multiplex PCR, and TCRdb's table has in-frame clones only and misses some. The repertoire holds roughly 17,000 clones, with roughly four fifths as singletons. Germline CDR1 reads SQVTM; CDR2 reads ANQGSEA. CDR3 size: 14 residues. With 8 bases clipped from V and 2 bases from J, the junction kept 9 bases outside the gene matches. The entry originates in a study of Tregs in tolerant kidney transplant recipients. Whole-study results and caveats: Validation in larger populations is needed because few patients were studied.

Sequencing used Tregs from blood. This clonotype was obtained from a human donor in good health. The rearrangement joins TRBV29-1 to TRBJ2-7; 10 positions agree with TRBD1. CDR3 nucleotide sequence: TGCAGCACCTCCGGGACAGGGGACCCCTACGAGCAGTACTTC. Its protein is CSTSGTGDPYEQYF.